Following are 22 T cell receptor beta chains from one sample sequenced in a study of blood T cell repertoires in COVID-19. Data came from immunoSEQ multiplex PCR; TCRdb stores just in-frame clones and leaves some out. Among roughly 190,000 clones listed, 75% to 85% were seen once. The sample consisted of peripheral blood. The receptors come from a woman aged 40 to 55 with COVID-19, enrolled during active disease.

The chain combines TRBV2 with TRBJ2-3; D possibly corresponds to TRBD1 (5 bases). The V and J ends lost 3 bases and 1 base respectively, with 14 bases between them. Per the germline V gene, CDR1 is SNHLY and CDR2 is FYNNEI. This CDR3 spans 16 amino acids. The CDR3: CASSDFAPRGTDTQYF. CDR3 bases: TGTGCCAGCAGTGATTTTGCCCCCAGGGGCACAGATACGCAGTATTTT.

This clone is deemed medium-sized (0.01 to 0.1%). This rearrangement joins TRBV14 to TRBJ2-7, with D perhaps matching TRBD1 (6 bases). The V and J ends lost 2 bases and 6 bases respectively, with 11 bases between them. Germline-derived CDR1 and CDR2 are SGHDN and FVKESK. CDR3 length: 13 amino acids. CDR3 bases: TGTGCCAGCAGCCAACCCCCAGGGGTCGAGCAGTACTTC. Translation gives CASSQPPGVEQYF. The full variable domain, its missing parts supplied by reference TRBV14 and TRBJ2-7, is EAGVTQFPSHSVIEKGQTVTLRCDPISGHDNLYWYRRVMGKEIKFLLHFVKESKQDESGMPNNRFLAERTGGTYSTLKVQPAELEDSGVYFCASSQPPGVEQYFGPGTRLTVT.

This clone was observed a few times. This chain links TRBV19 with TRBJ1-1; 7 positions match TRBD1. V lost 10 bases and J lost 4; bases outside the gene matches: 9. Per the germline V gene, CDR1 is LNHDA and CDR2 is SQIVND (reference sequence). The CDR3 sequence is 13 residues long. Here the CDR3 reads CATTTGLITEAFF. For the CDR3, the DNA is TGTGCCACCACGACAGGGTTGATCACTGAAGCTTTCTTT.

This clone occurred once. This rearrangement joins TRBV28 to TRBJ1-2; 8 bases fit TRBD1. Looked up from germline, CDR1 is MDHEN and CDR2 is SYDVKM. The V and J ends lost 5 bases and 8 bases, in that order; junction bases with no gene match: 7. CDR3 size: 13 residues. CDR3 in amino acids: CASSEPTGGGYTF. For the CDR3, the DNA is TGTGCCAGCAGTGAACCAACAGGGGGGGGCTACACCTTC.

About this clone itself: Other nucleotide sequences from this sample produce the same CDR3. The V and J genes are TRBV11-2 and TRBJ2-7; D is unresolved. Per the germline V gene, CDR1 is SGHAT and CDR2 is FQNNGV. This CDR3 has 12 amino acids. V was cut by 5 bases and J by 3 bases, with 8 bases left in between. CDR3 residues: CASSPQNYEQYV. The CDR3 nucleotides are TGTGCCAGCAGCCCTCAGAACTACGAGCAGTACGTC.

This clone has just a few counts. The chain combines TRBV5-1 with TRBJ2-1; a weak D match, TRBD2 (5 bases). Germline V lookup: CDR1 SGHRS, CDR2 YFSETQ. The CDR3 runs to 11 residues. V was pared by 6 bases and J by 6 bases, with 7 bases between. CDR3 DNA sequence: TGCGCCAGCACTGGGAGCAATGAGCAGTTCTTC. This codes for CASTGSNEQFF.

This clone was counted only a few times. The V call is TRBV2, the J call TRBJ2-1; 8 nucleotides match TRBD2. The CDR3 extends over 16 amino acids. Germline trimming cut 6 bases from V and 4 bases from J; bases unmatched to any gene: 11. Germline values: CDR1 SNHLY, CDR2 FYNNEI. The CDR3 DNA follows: TGTGCCAGCAGGGGGTGGGGTAGCGGGGCATACAATGAGCAGTTCTTC. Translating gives CASRGWGSGAYNEQFF.

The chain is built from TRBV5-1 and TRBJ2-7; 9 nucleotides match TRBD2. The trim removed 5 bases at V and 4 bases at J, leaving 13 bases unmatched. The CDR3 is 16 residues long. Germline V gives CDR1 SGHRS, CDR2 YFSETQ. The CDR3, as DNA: TGCGCCAGCAGTTTGATGCGGGAGGGCTTGACTTACGAGCAGTACTTC. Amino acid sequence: CASSLMREGLTYEQYF.

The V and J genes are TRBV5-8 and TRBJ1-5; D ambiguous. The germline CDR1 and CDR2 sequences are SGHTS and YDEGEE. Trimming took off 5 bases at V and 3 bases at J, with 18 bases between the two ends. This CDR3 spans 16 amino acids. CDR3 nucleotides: TGTGCCAGCAGGGGAAGCCTTCACGGGAACAATCAGCCCCAGCATTTT. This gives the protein CASRGSLHGNNQPQHF. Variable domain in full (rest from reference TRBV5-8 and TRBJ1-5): EAGVTQSPTHLIKTRGQQATLRCSPISGHTSVYWYQQALGLGLQFLLWYDEGEERNRGNFPPRFSGRQFPNYSSELNVNALELEDSALYLCASRGSLHGNNQPQHFGDGTRLSIL.

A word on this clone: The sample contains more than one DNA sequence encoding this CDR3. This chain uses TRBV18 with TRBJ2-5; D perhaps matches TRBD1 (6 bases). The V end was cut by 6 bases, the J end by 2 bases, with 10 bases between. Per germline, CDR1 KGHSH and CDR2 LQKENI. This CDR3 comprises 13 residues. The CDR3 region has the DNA TGTGCCAGCTCCCTAGGACAGCAAGAGACCCAGTACTTC. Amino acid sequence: CASSLGQQETQYF.

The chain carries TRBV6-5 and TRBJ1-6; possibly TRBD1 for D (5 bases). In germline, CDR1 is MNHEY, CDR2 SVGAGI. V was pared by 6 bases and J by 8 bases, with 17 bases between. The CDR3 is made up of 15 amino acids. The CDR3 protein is CASSINPGIDSPLHF. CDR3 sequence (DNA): TGTGCCAGCAGCATAAATCCAGGGATTGATTCACCCCTCCACTTT.

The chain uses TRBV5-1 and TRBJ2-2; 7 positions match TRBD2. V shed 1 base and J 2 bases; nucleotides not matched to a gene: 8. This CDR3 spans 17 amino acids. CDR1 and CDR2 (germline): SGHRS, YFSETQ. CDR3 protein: CASSLLSGAGNTGELFF. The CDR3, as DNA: TGCGCCAGCAGCTTGTTGTCGGGAGCGGGAAACACCGGGGAGCTGTTTTTT.

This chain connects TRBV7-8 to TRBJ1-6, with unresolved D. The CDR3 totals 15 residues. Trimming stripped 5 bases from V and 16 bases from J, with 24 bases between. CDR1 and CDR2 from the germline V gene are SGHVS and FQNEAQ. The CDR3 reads CASSPPVIGMIGLHF. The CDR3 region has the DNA TGTGCCAGCAGCCCCCCGGTGATCGGTATGATCGGGCTCCACTTT.

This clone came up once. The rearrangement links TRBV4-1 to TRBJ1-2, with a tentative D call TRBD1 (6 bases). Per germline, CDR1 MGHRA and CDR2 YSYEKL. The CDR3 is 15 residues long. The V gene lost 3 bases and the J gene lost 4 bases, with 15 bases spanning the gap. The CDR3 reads CASSHRTEATYGYTF. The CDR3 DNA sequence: TGCGCCAGCAGCCACCGGACAGAGGCGACCTATGGCTACACCTTC.

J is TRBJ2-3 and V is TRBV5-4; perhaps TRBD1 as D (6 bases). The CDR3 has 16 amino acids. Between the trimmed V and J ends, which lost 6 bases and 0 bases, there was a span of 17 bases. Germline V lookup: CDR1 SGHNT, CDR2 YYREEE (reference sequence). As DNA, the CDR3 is TGTGCCAGCACCAAGACAGGAGACCCTAGCACAGATACGCAGTATTTT. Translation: CASTKTGDPSTDTQYF.

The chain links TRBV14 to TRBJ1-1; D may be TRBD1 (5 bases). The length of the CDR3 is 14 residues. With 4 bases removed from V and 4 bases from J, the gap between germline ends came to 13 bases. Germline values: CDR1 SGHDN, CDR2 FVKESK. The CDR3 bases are TGTGCCAGCAGCCCCTTGGGCGGGGGCACTGAAGCTTTCTTT. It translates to CASSPLGGGTEAFF. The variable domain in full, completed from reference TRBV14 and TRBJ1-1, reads EAGVTQFPSHSVIEKGQTVTLRCDPISGHDNLYWYRRVMGKEIKFLLHFVKESKQDESGMPNNRFLAERTGGTYSTLKVQPAELEDSGVYFCASSPLGGGTEAFFGQGTRLTVV.

In DNA form, the CDR3 reads TGCGCCAGCAGCCAAGATCGGGGGTTCGGGGGTTCACCCCTCCACTTT. It is translated as CASSQDRGFGGSPLHF. This rearrangement joins TRBV4-1 to TRBJ1-6, with a possible D match to TRBD1 (5 bases). Trimming removed 0 bases from V and 9 bases from J, with 15 bases in between. The CDR3 is made up of 16 amino acids. CDR1 MGHRA and CDR2 YSYEKL come from the germline V gene.

This CDR3 reads CASSENLGAGVLSLRETQYF. Here the CDR3 DNA reads TGTGCCAGCAGTGAAAATCTCGGGGCAGGGGTTCTATCGTTACGAGAGACCCAGTACTTC. J is TRBJ2-5 and V is TRBV2, with D possibly being TRBD1 (6 bases). Germline loops: CDR1 SNHLY, CDR2 FYNNEI. This CDR3 comprises 20 residues. Deletions cut 2 bases from V and 4 bases from J, with 29 bases between.

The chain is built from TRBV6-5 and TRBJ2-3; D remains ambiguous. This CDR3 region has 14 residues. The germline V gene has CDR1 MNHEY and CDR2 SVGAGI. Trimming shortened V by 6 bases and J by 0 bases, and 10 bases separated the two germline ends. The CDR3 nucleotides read TGTGCCAGCAGACCCGGTTACAGCACAGATACGCAGTATTTT. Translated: CASRPGYSTDTQYF.

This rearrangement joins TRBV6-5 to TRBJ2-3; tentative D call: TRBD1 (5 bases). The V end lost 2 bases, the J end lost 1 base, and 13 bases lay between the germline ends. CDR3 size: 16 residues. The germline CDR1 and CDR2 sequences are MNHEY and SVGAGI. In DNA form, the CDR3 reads TGTGCCAGCAGTTACGCACCAGGGATTGGCACAGATACGCAGTATTTT. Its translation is CASSYAPGIGTDTQYF.

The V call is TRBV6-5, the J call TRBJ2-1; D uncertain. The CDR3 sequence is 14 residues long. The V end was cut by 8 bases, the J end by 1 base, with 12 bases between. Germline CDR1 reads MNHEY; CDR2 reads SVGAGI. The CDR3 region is CASLRRGSYNEQFF. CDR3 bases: TGTGCCAGCTTGCGGCGAGGATCCTACAATGAGCAGTTCTTC.

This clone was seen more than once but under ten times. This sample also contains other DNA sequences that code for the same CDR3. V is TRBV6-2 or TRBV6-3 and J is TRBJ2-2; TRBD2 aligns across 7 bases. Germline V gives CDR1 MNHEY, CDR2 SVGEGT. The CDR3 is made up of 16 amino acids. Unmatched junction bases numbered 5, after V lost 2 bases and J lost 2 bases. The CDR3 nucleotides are TGTGCCAGCAGTTACGGGGCTAGCGGAAACACCGGGGAGCTGTTTTTT. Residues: CASSYGASGNTGELFF.